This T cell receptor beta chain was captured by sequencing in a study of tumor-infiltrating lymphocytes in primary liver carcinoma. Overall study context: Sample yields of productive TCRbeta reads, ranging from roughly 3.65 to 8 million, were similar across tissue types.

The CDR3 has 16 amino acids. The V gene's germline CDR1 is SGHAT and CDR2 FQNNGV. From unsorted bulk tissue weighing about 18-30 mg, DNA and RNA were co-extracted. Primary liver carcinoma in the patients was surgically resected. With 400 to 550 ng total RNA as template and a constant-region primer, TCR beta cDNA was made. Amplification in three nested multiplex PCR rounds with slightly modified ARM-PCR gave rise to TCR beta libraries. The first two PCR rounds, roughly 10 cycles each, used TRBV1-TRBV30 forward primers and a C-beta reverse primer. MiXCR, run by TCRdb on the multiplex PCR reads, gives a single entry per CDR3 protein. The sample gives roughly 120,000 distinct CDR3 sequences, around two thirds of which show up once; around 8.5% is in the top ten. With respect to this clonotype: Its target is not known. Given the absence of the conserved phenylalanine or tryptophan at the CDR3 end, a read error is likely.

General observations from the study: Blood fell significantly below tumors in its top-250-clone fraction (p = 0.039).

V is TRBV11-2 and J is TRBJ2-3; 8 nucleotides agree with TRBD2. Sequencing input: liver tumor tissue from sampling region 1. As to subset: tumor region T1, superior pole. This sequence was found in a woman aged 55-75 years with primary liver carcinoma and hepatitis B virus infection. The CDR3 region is CASSAGSGAGTDTQYS. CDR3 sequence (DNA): TGTGCTAGCAGCGCTGGTAGCGGGGCTGGCACAGATACGCAGTATTCT.